These 17 T cell receptor beta chains came from one sample sequenced in a study of blood T cell repertoires in COVID-19. The repertoire was sequenced with immunoSEQ multiplex PCR; TCRdb's copy has only in-frame clones and lacks some. The sample has 85,000 to 110,000 clones; 85% to 90% are singletons. Sample: peripheral blood. These receptors were collected from a human donor in a cohort sampled during active COVID-19.

CDR3 sequence (DNA): TGTGCCAGCGCGGACAGGGTAGCTAACTATGGCTACACCTTC. Amino acid sequence: CASADRVANYGYTF. V usage is TRBV11-2 and J usage is TRBJ1-2; 8 bases are shared with TRBD1. The J segment lost 0 bases and the V segment lost 8 bases, leaving 5 bases of the junction unmatched. Germline values: CDR1 SGHAT, CDR2 FQNNGV. The CDR3 length is 14 residues. Looking up the rest from reference TRBV11-2 and TRBJ1-2 gives the full variable domain: EAGVAQSPRYKIIEKRQSVAFWCNPISGHATLYWYQQILGQGPKLLIQFQNNGVVDDSQLPKDRFSAERLKGVDSTLKIQPAKLEDSAVYLCASADRVANYGYTFGSGTRLTVV.

The gene calls are TRBV10-1 and TRBJ1-3; 8 nucleotides match TRBD1. Germline V gene sequence: CDR1 WNHNN, CDR2 SYGVQD (reference sequence). This CDR3 is built from 15 residues. The junction had 9 bases not matched to a gene; V was cut back by 4 bases and J by 7 bases. DNA for the CDR3: TGCGCCAGCAGTGCCAGGGGGCAGGTAGGGAACACCATATATTTT. Translated, it gives CASSARGQVGNTIYF.

The chain combines TRBV5-1 with TRBJ2-7; 10 bases are shared with TRBD1. Germline CDR1 and CDR2: SGHRS and YFSETQ. This CDR3 region has 17 residues. V trimming: 4 bases; J trimming: 4 bases; junction bases outside the gene matches: 14. DNA of the CDR3: TGCGCCAGCAGCAACCGGGACAGGGGTCGTCGGCAGTACGAGCAGTACTTC. It codes for CASSNRDRGRRQYEQYF.

The chain recombines TRBV30 with TRBJ1-2, with 8 bases identical to TRBD1. Germline V gives CDR1 GTSNPN, CDR2 SVGIG (reference sequence). The length of the CDR3 is 14 residues. Unmatched junction bases numbered 8, after V lost 2 bases and J lost 6 bases. The CDR3 loop reads CAWSWTGRRDGYTF. DNA of the CDR3: TGTGCCTGGAGTTGGACAGGGAGGCGGGATGGCTACACCTTC.

The CDR3 coding sequence is TGCAGCGCTGCTGACAGCTACAATGAGCAGTTCTTC. It codes for CSAADSYNEQFF. This sequence joins TRBV29-1 and TRBJ2-1, with D possibly TRBD1 on 5 matching bases. Germline values: CDR1 SQVTM, CDR2 ANQGSEA. The length of the CDR3 is 12 residues. The V and J ends lost 7 bases and 3 bases respectively, with 10 bases between them.

The chain's CDR3 is CASSDSPGGETQYF. CDR3 coding DNA: TGTGCCAGCAGTGACTCTCCGGGAGGAGAGACCCAGTACTTC. The chain joins TRBV6-4 to TRBJ2-5, with 7 nucleotides matching TRBD2. Germline CDR1 MRHNA, CDR2 SNTAGT. Trimming removed 0 bases from V and 4 bases from J; junction bases left unmatched: 2. The CDR3 extends over 14 amino acids.

The chain joins TRBV3-1 (or the pseudogene TRBV3-2) to TRBJ1-1; TRBD1 matches 9 bases. The germline CDR1 and CDR2 sequences are LGHDT and YNNKEL (reference sequence). This CDR3 region has 13 residues. With 5 bases clipped from V and 7 bases from J, the junction kept 5 bases outside the gene matches. The CDR3, as DNA: TGTGCCAGCAGCTTTGGGACAGGGCTTGAAGCTTTCTTT. Encoded protein: CASSFGTGLEAFF.

The chain employs TRBV6-5 and TRBJ1-3, with a tentative D call TRBD1 (5 bases). Germline CDR1 is MNHEY and CDR2 is SVGAGI. This CDR3 spans 14 amino acids. Trimming took off 0 bases at V and 3 bases at J, with 6 bases between the two ends. For the CDR3, the DNA is TGTGCCAGCAGTTACTCAGGGGATGGAAACACCATATATTTT. It encodes CASSYSGDGNTIYF.

The V and J genes are TRBV7-9 and TRBJ2-1; the D gene is possibly TRBD2 (6 bases). The germline V and J ends were trimmed by 1 base and 12 bases, with 10 bases remaining between them. CDR1 is SEHNR, CDR2 FQNEAQ, per germline (reference sequence). This CDR3 has 12 amino acids. CDR3 coding DNA: TGTGCCAGCAGCTTAGGGGACTCCTGGCAGTTCTTC. This gives the protein CASSLGDSWQFF.

In nucleotides, the CDR3 is TGCGCCAGTGGGACAGGGTCGAACACTGAAGCTTTCTTT. Its translation is CASGTGSNTEAFF. The chain employs TRBV5-1 and TRBJ1-1; 9 positions match TRBD1. This CDR3 is built from 13 residues. With V trimmed by 8 bases and J by 1 base, 3 bases remained unmatched. CDR1 is SGHRS, CDR2 YFSETQ, per germline.

V usage is TRBV5-1 and J usage is TRBJ1-3, with D possibly matching TRBD1 (5 bases). The V end was cut by 5 bases, the J end by 4 bases, with 16 bases between. CDR3 length: 15 residues. Per germline, CDR1 SGHRS and CDR2 YFSETQ. The CDR3: CASSRNQGTGNTIYF. In nucleotides, the CDR3 is TGCGCCAGCAGTAGGAACCAGGGCACCGGAAACACCATATATTTT.

The gene calls are TRBV19 and TRBJ2-2, with D possibly being TRBD1 (6 bases). The CDR3 has 16 residues. Germline values: CDR1 LNHDA, CDR2 SQIVND (reference sequence). V was cut by 7 bases and J by 0 bases, with 15 bases left in between. The DNA for the CDR3 is TGTGCCAGTACCTACTCCTGGACAGCGAACACCGGGGAGCTGTTTTTT. As protein: CASTYSWTANTGELFF.

This sequence joins TRBV28 and TRBJ2-2, with 8 bases fitting TRBD1. The CDR3 sequence is 15 residues long. Germline V gives CDR1 MDHEN, CDR2 SYDVKM. Trimming took 10 bases from V and 1 from J; bases not matched to a gene: 8. CDR3 sequence (DNA): TGTGCCACTTTCGGGGACAGGAAGAACACCGGGGAGCTGTTTTTT. Protein sequence: CATFGDRKNTGELFF. Looking up the rest from reference TRBV28 and TRBJ2-2 gives the full variable domain: DVKVTQSSRYLVKRTGEKVFLECVQDMDHENMFWYRQDPGLGLRLIYFSYDVKMKEKGDIPEGYSVSREKKERFSLILESASTNQTSMYLCATFGDRKNTGELFFGEGSRLTVL.

This clone showed up just once. This chain links TRBV2 with TRBJ1-5; D unclear. This CDR3 contains 14 residues. Germline loops: CDR1 SNHLY, CDR2 FYNNEI. Trimming left V 6 bases short and J 3 bases short, with 12 bases between. The CDR3 bases are TGTGCCAGCAGGGCCCTAGCATTCAATCAGCCCCAGCATTTT. Translating gives CASRALAFNQPQHF.

This chain connects TRBV5-1 to TRBJ2-2; 8 nucleotides agree with TRBD2. There are 18 residues in the CDR3. V lost 5 bases, J lost 5 bases, and 17 bases stayed unmatched. CDR1 and CDR2 from the germline V gene are SGHRS and YFSETQ. CDR3 in amino acids: CASRPGLVAPSRTGELFF. The CDR3 DNA follows: TGCGCCAGCAGACCGGGACTAGTGGCCCCCTCAAGGACCGGGGAGCTGTTTTTT.

This clone turned up a few times. V usage is TRBV6-5 and J usage is TRBJ1-6; the match to TRBD1 covers 7 bases. This CDR3 is 13 amino acids long. J lost 6 bases, V lost 8 bases, and 4 bases had no gene match. Germline CDR1 MNHEY, CDR2 SVGAGI. CDR3 protein: CASFGDSNSPLHF. The CDR3 DNA sequence: TGTGCCAGCTTTGGGGACAGTAATTCACCCCTCCACTTT.

This clone occurred once. The chain links TRBV28 to TRBJ2-5; TRBD1 agrees at 9 bases. There are 15 residues in the CDR3. Germline values: CDR1 MDHEN, CDR2 SYDVKM. The junction had 8 bases not matched to a gene; V was cut back by 6 bases and J by 3 bases. CDR3 region: CASSRQGGGKETQYF. CDR3 DNA sequence: TGTGCCAGCAGCCGACAGGGGGGAGGGAAAGAGACCCAGTACTTC.